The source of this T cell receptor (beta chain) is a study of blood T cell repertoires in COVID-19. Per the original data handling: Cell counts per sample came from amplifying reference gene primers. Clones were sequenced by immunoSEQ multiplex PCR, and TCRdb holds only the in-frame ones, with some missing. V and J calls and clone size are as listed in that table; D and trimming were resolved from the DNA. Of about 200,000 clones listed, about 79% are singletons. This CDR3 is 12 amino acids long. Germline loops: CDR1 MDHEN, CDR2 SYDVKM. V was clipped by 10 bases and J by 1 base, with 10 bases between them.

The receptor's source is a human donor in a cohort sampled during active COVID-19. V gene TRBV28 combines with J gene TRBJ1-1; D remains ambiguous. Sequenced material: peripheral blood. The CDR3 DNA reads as TGTGCCACGGGAGTCGGGAACACTGAAGCTTTCTTT. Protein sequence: CATGVGNTEAFF. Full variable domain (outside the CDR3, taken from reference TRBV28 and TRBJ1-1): DVKVTQSSRYLVKRTGEKVFLECVQDMDHENMFWYRQDPGLGLRLIYFSYDVKMKEKGDIPEGYSVSREKKERFSLILESASTNQTSMYLCATGVGNTEAFFGQGTRLTVV.